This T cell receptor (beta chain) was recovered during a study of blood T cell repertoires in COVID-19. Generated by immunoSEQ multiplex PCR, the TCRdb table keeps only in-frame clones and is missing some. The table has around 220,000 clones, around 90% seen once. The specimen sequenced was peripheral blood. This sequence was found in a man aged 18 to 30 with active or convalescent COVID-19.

The CDR3 DNA is TGTGCCACCAGTGAGTCTGGCAATCAGCCCCAGCATTTT. Translating gives CATSESGNQPQHF. The J gene is TRBJ1-5, the V gene TRBV24-1; D is unresolved. This CDR3 has 13 amino acids. V lost 4 bases and J 2 bases, leaving 5 bases between the germline ends. Germline CDR1 and CDR2: KGHDR and SFDVKD.